The entry below gives a single T cell receptor beta chain sequence along with its context. As yet, its antigen is unknown. The method was immunoSEQ multiplex PCR; TCRdb's version includes in-frame clones alone and lacks a portion of them. The table has 150,000 to 200,000 clones, over 90% seen once. The CDR3 has 20 residues. Germline V gene sequence: CDR1 MNHEY, CDR2 SMNVEV (reference sequence). V lost 2 bases and J lost 3; bases outside the gene matches: 21. This entry is derived from a study of T cell responses to AZD1222 COVID-19 vaccine. Study conclusions and caveats: Donors were chiefly white British, with a greater number of females, and clonal diversity was perhaps underestimated.

The sample consisted of peripheral blood, taken on day 0 of AZD1222 vaccination. The source of this sequence is an adult in good health. The chain is built from TRBV27 and TRBJ1-1, with 7 nucleotides matching TRBD1. The CDR3 is CASSLGHSGDRASPDTEAFF. CDR3 sequence (DNA): TGTGCCAGCAGTTTAGGGCACAGCGGGGACAGAGCTTCCCCCGACACTGAAGCTTTCTTT.